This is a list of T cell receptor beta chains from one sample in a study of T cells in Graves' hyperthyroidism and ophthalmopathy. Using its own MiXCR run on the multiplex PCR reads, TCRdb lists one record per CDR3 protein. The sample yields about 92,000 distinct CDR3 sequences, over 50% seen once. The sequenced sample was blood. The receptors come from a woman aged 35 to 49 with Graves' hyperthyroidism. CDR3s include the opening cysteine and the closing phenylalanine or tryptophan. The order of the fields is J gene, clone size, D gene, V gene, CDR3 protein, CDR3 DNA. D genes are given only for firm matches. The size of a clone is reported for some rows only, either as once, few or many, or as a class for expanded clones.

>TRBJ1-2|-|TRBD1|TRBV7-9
CAGSFRGLWYGYAF
TGTGCCGGCAGCTTCAGGGGGTTGTGGTATGGCTACGCCTTC
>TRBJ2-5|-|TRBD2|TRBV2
CASTGLAGAKKTQYF
TGTGCCAGCACCGGACTAGCGGGAGCCAAGAAGACCCAGTACTTC
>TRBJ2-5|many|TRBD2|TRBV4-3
CASSRQRLAGETQYF
TGCGCCAGCAGCCGCCAAAGGCTAGCGGGAGAGACCCAGTACTTC
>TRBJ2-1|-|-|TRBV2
CASRTGRTYNEQFF
TGTGCCAGCAGGACAGGGAGGACTTACAATGAGCAGTTCTTC
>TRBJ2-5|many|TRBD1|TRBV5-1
CASSPGTGGQETQYF
TGCGCCAGCAGCCCGGGGACAGGGGGTCAAGAGACCCAGTACTTC
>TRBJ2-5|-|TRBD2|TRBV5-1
CASSTTGTSFRETQYF
TGCGCCAGCAGTACTACTGGGACTAGCTTTCGGGAGACCCAGTACTTC
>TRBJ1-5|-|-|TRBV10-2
CASSEGDSSNQPQHF
TGCGCCAGCAGTGAAGGTGACAGTAGCAATCAGCCCCAGCATTTT
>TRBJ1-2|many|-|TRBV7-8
CASTRIGRLYGYTF
TGTGCCAGCACCCGAATTGGCCGACTCTATGGCTACACCTTC
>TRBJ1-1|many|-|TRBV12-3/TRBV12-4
CASTLAGTEAFF
TGTGCCAGCACCTTGGCGGGTACTGAAGCTTTCTTT
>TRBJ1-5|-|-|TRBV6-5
CASSQMWGSNQPQHF
TGTGCCAGCAGCCAAATGTGGGGGAGCAATCAGCCCCAGCATTTT
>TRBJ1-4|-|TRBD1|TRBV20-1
CSAKGGQINEKLFF
TGCAGTGCTAAGGGGGGACAGATTAATGAAAAACTGTTTTTT